Only a few counts were recorded for the clone carrying this TCR beta chain. This specimen comes from a study of blood T cell repertoires in COVID-19. Per the original methods: Estimation of nucleated cell counts was performed using reference gene primer amplification. This table comes from immunoSEQ multiplex PCR, and its TCRdb copy is limited to in-frame clones, with some not included. The V and J calls and clone size were taken over from that table, and D and trimming were inferred from the DNA. The sample holds approximately 190,000 clones, 82% seen once. V dropped 4 bases and J dropped 0 bases, with 11 bases sitting between them. CDR3 length equals 14 residues. Germline CDR1 SGHRS, CDR2 YFSETQ.

The chain couples TRBV5-1 to TRBJ2-7, with D tentatively TRBD1 (6 bases). The sequencing sample was made of peripheral blood. The sequence was collected from a human donor with acute or convalescent COVID-19. The donor label of this sample is uncertain. The CDR3 bases are TGCGCCAGCAGCACCGGACAGTCCTCCTACGAGCAGTACTTC. It yields the protein CASSTGQSSYEQYF.